This note documents a single T cell receptor beta chain sequence. Its antigen is not known. Germline V lookup: CDR1 SEHNR, CDR2 FQNEAQ (reference sequence). This CDR3 contains 15 residues. V was trimmed by 5 bases and J by 6 bases, leaving 20 bases between them. This sample stems from a study of cytomegalovirus exposure and HLA in healthy donors. Data came from immunoSEQ multiplex PCR; TCRdb stores just in-frame clones and leaves some out. The table lists some 150,000 clones, around 89% of them singletons, with less than 8% in the top ten. Study-level points and caveats: Confirmation was obtained in vitro that a few CMV-associated chains are specific for CMV antigens.

Sequenced sample: PBMCs. The source of this sequence is a woman in her 30s in good health and CMV-seropositive. The rearrangement joins TRBV7-9 to TRBJ2-7; D possibly corresponds to TRBD2 (6 bases). CDR3: CASSLGVGGDSEQYF. The CDR3 DNA reads as TGTGCCAGCAGCCTTGGGGTGGGAGGAGATTCCGAGCAGTACTTC.